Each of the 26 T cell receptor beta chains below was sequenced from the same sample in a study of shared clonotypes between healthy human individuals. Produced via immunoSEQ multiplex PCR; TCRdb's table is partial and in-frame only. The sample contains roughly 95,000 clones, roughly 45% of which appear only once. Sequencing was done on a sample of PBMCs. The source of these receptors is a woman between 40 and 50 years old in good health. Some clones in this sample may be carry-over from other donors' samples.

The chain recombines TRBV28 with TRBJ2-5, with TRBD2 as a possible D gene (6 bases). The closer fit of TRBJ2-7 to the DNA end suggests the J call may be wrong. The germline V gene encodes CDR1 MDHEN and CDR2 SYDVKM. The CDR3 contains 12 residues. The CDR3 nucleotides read TGTGCCAGCAGTTTAGCGGGATGCGAGCAGTACTTC. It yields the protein CASSLAGCEQYF.

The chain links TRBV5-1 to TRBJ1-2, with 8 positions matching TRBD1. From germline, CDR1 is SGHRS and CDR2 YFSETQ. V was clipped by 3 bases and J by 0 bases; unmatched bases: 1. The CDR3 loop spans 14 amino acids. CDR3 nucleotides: TGCGCCAGCAGCTCGACAGGGGCTAACTATGGCTACACCTTC. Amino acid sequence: CASSSTGANYGYTF. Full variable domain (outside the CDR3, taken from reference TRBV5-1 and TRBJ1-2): KAGVTQTPRYLIKTRGQQVTLSCSPISGHRSVSWYQQTPGQGLQFLFEYFSETQRNKGNFPGRFSGRQFSNSRSEMNVSTLELGDSALYLCASSSTGANYGYTFGSGTRLTVV.

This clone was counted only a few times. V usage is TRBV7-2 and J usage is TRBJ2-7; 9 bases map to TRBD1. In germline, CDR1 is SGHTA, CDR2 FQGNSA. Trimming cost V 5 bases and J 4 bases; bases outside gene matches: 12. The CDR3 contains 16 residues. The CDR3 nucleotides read TGTGCCAGCAGCCGCACTGGACAGGGGACTACGTACGAGCAGTACTTC. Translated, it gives CASSRTGQGTTYEQYF.

CDR3 in DNA: TGCGCCAGCACTCCGGGGCTGGATCTTGGAAACACCATATATTTT. Its translation: CASTPGLDLGNTIYF. The chain recombines TRBV10-2 with TRBJ1-3; TRBD1 is a possible D gene (5 bases). Trimming left V 7 bases short and J 3 bases short, with 16 bases between. The germline gives CDR1 WSHSY, CDR2 SAAADI. CDR3 length equals 15 residues.

The CDR3 DNA follows: TGTGCCAGTAGACCAGGGGGCGCGGGTCAGCCCCAGCATTTT. Its protein product is CASRPGGAGQPQHF. This chain uses TRBV19 with TRBJ1-5, with 8 bases lining up with TRBD1. Germline V lookup: CDR1 LNHDA, CDR2 SQIVND (reference sequence). The CDR3 sequence is 14 residues long. The J segment lost 6 bases and the V segment lost 6 bases, leaving 7 bases of the junction unmatched. Full variable domain (rest looked up from reference TRBV19 and TRBJ1-5): DGGITQSPKYLFRKEGQNVTLSCEQNLNHDAMYWYRQDPGQGLRLIYYSQIVNDFQKGDIAEGYSVSREKKESFPLTVTSAQKNPTAFYLCASRPGGAGQPQHFGDGTRLSIL.

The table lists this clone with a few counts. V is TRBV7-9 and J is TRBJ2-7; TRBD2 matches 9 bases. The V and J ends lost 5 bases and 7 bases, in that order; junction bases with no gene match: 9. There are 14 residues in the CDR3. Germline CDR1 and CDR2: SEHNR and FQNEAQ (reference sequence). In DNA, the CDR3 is TGTGCCAGCAGCCCCCCCGGGCTAGCGGGAGAGCAGTACTTC. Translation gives CASSPPGLAGEQYF. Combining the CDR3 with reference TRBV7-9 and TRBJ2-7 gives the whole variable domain DTGVSQNPRHKITKRGQNVTFRCDPISEHNRLYWYRQTLGQGPEFLTYFQNEAQLEKSRLLSDRFSAERPKGSFSTLEIQRTEQGDSAMYLCASSPPGLAGEQYFGPGTRLTVT.

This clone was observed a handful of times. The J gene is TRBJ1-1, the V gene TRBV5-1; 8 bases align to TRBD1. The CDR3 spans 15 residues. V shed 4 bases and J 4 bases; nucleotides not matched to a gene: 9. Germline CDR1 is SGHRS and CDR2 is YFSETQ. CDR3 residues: CASSAGGAMSTEAFF. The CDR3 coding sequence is TGCGCCAGCAGCGCAGGGGGCGCGATGAGCACTGAAGCTTTCTTT.

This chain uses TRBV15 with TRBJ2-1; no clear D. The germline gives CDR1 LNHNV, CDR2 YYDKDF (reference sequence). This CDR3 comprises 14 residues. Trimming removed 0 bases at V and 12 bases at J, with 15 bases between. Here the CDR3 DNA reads TGTGCCACCAGCAGAGATCTGACCACGCAAGGGCAGTTCTTC. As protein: CATSRDLTTQGQFF.

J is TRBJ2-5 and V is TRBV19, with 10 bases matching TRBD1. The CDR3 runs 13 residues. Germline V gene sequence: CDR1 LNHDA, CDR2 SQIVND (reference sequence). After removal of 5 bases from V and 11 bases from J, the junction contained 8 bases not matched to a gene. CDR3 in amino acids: CASSGSSDRGQYF. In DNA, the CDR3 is TGTGCCAGTAGTGGAAGCTCGGACAGGGGGCAGTACTTC.

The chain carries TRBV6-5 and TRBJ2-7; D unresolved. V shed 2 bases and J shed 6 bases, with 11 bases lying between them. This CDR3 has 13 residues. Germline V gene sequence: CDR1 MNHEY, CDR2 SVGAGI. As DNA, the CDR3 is TGTGCCAGCAGTTACAATCGCAAGGTCGAGCAGTACTTC. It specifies CASSYNRKVEQYF.

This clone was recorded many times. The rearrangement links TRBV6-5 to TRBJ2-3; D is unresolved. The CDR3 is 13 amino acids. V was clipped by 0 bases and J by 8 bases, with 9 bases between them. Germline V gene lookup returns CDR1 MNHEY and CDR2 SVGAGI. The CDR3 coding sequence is TGTGCCAGCAGTTACTCGACCTCTGGTACGCAGTATTTT. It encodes CASSYSTSGTQYF.

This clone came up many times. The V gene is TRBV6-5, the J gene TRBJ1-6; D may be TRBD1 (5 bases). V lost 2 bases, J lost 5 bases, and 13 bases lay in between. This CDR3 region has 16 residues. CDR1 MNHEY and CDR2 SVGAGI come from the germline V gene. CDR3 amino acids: CASSYGGGIHNSPLHF. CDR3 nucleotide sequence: TGTGCCAGCAGTTACGGGGGTGGGATCCATAATTCACCCCTCCACTTT.

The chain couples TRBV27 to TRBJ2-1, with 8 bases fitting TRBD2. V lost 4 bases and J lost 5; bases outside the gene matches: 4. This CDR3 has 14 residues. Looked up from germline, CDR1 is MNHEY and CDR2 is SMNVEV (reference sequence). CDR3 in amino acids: CASSWGTRDNEQFF. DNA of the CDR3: TGTGCCAGCAGTTGGGGGACTAGGGACAATGAGCAGTTCTTC.

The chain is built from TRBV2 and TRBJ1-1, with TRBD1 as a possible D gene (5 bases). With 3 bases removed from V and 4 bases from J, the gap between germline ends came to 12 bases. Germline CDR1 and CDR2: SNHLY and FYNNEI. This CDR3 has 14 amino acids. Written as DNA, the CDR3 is TGTGCCAGCAGTGAGGGGGGGTTCACCACTGAAGCTTTCTTT. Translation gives CASSEGGFTTEAFF.

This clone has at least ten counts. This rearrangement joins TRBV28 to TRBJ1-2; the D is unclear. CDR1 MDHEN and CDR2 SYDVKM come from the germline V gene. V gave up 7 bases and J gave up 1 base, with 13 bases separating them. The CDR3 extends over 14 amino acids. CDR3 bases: TGTGCCAGCAACTGGGCGGCACTTAACTATGGCTACACCTTC. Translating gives CASNWAALNYGYTF.

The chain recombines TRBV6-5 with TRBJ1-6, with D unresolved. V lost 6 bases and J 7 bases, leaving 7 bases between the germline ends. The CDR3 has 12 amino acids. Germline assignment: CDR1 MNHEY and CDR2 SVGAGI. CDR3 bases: TGTGCCAGCAGGGCGGGGAATTCACCCCTCCACTTT. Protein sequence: CASRAGNSPLHF.

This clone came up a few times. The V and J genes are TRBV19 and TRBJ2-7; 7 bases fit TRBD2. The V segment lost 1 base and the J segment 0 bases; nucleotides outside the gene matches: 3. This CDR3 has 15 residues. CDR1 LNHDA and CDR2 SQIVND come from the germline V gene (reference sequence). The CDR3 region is CASSIGGGLSYEQYF. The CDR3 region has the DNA TGTGCCAGTAGTATAGGCGGGGGTCTCTCCTACGAGCAGTACTTC.

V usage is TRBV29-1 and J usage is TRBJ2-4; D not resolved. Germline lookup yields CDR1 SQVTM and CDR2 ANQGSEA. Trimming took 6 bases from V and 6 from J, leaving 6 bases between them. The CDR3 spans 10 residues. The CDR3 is CSVFINIQYF. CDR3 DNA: TGCAGCGTGTTCATAAACATTCAGTACTTC.

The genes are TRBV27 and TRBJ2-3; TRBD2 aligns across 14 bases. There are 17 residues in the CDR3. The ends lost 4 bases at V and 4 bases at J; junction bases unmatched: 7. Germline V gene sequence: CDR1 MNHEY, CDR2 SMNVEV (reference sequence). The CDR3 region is CASSSGTSGRGSDTQYF. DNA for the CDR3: TGTGCCAGCAGTTCCGGGACTAGCGGGAGAGGGTCAGATACGCAGTATTTT.

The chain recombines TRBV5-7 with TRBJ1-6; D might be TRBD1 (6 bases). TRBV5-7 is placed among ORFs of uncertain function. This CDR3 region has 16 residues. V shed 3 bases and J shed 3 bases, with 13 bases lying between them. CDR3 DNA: TGTGCCAGCAGCTCCCGACAGGACTACTATAATTCACCCCTCCACTTT. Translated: CASSSRQDYYNSPLHF.

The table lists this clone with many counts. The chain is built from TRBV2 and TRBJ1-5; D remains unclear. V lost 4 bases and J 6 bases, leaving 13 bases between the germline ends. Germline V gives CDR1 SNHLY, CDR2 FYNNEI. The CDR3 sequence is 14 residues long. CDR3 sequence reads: CASSADISSQPQHF. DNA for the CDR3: TGTGCCAGCAGTGCTGACATCTCGAGTCAGCCCCAGCATTTT.

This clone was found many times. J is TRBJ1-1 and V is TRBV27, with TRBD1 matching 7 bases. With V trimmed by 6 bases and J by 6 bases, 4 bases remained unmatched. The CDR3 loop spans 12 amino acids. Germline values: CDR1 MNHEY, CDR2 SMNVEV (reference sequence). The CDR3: CASRGGISEAFF. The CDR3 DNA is TGTGCCAGCAGAGGGGGCATCTCTGAAGCTTTCTTT.

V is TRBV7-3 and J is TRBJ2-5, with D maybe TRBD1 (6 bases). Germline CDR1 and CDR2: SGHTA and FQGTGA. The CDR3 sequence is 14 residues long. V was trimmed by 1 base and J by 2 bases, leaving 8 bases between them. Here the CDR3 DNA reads TGTGCCAGCAGCTTAAATGGACAGCAAGAGACCCAGTACTTC. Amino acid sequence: CASSLNGQQETQYF. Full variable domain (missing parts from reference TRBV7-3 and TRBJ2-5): GAGVSQTPSNKVTEKGKYVELRCDPISGHTALYWYRQSLGQGPEFLIYFQGTGAADDSGLPNDRFFAVRPEGSVSTLKIQRTERGDSAVYLCASSLNGQQETQYFGPGTRLLVL.

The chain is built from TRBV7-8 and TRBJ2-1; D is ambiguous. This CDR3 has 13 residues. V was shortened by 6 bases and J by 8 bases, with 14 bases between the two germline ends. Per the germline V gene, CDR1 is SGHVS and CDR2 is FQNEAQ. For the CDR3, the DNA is TGTGCCAGCAGTCCGCCAGTAGAGGATGAGCAGTTCTTC. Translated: CASSPPVEDEQFF. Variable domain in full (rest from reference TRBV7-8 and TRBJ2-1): GAGVSQSPRYKVAKRGQDVALRCDPISGHVSLFWYQQALGQGPEFLTYFQNEAQLDKSGLPSDRFFAERPEGSVSTLKIQRTQQEDSAVYLCASSPPVEDEQFFGPGTRLTVL.

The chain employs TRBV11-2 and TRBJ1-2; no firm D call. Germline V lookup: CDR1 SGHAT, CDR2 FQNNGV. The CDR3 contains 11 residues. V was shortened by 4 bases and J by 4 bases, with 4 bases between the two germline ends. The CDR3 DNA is TGTGCCAGCAGCTCCCTCTATGGCTACACCTTC. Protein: CASSSLYGYTF.

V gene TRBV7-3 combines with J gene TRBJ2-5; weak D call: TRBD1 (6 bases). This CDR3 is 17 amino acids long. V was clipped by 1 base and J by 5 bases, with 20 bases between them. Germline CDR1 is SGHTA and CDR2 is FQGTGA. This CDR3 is CASSLKGTPSRGETQYF. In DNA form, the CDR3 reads TGTGCCAGCAGCTTAAAGGGGACACCTTCCAGAGGGGAGACCCAGTACTTC.